Each of the 13 T cell receptor beta chains below was sequenced from the same sample in a study of blood T cell repertoires in COVID-19. Sequencing was performed with immunoSEQ multiplex PCR; in TCRdb, only in-frame clones are kept and a portion is missing. The repertoire holds roughly 300,000 clones, about 90% seen once, with 1.5% to 2% in the top ten. Sequenced sample: peripheral blood. These receptors were taken from a woman in her 30s with COVID-19, enrolled during active disease.

This chain uses TRBV5-6 with TRBJ1-1, with no clear D. The germline V gene encodes CDR1 SGHDT and CDR2 YYEEEE. The CDR3 covers 13 residues. V was trimmed by 7 bases and J by 6 bases, leaving 16 bases between them. The CDR3 loop reads CASSGSLKAEAFF. CDR3 nucleotide sequence: TGTGCCAGCTCCGGGTCCCTCAAGGCTGAAGCTTTCTTT. The whole variable domain, remainder taken from reference TRBV5-6 and TRBJ1-1, is DAGVTQSPTHLIKTRGQQVTLRCSPKSGHDTVSWYQQALGQGPQFIFQYYEEEERQRGNFPDRFSGHQFPNYSSELNVNALLLGDSALYLCASSGSLKAEAFFGQGTRLTVV.

The chain is built from TRBV2 and TRBJ1-6; 7 bases align to TRBD1. CDR1 SNHLY and CDR2 FYNNEI come from the germline V gene. V gave up 4 bases and J gave up 10 bases; unmatched junction bases: 10. The CDR3 extends over 15 amino acids. CDR3 sequence: CASSGDSGGKSPLHF. CDR3 bases: TGTGCCAGCAGTGGTGATTCAGGGGGAAAGTCACCCCTCCACTTT.

The chain carries TRBV27 and TRBJ1-5, with D tentatively TRBD1 (5 bases). Germline loops: CDR1 MNHEY, CDR2 SMNVEV (reference sequence). Between the trimmed V and J ends, which lost 3 bases and 9 bases, there was a span of 15 bases. The CDR3 is 14 residues long. For the CDR3, the DNA is TGTGCCAGCAGTTTTTATCAGGGTGGGCGGCCCCAGCATTTT. It codes for CASSFYQGGRPQHF.

This rearrangement joins TRBV2 to TRBJ1-2, with TRBD1 matching over 7 bases. Germline trimming cut 5 bases from V and 1 base from J; bases unmatched to any gene: 10. Germline V gives CDR1 SNHLY, CDR2 FYNNEI. This CDR3 has 16 residues. This CDR3 is CASSNTGTVLNYGYTF. As DNA, the CDR3 is TGTGCCAGCAGTAACACCGGGACAGTCCTTAACTATGGCTACACCTTC.

CDR3 nucleotides: TGTGCCAGCAGCTTGCCAGGACTAGCGGGGGCCCAAGAGACCCAGTACTTC. Translating gives CASSLPGLAGAQETQYF. The chain couples TRBV5-5 to TRBJ2-5; 13 nucleotides agree with TRBD2. Germline V gene data show CDR1 as SGHKS and CDR2 as YYEKEE (reference sequence). The CDR3 spans 17 residues. Germline trimming cut 1 base from V and 1 base from J; bases unmatched to any gene: 4.

The chain carries TRBV20-1 and TRBJ2-5; 12 positions agree with TRBD1. The CDR3 has 16 amino acids. Germline trimming cut 3 bases from V and 5 bases from J; bases unmatched to any gene: 10. The germline CDR1 and CDR2 sequences are DFQATT and SNEGSKA (reference sequence). The CDR3 region has the DNA TGCAGTGCTAGTCCTTTGGGACAGGGGGCAGGGGAGACCCAGTACTTC. Residues: CSASPLGQGAGETQYF.

This sequence joins TRBV9 and TRBJ2-1; 11 positions match TRBD2. Germline assignment: CDR1 SGDLS and CDR2 YYNGEE. There are 15 residues in the CDR3. Unmatched junction bases numbered 4, after V lost 3 bases and J lost 5 bases. As DNA, the CDR3 is TGTGCCAGCAGCGCCGGGACTAGCGGCAACAATGAGCAGTTCTTC. Protein product: CASSAGTSGNNEQFF.

This chain connects TRBV7-8 to TRBJ1-1; TRBD1 matches 7 bases. Germline CDR1 reads SGHVS; CDR2 reads FQNEAQ. CDR3 size: 14 residues. V was clipped by 5 bases and J by 2 bases; unmatched bases: 5. The CDR3 bases are TGTGCCAGCAGCCCCCGAGGGGGCAACACTGAAGCTTTCTTT. This codes for CASSPRGGNTEAFF.

This clone was seen only once. V gene TRBV5-6 combines with J gene TRBJ2-2, with D maybe TRBD1 (5 bases). V shed 5 bases and J shed 3 bases, with 17 bases lying between them. This CDR3 comprises 16 residues. Germline lookup yields CDR1 SGHDT and CDR2 YYEEEE. The CDR3: CASRSYRPLHTGELFF. DNA of the CDR3: TGTGCCAGCAGATCGTACAGGCCCCTTCACACCGGGGAGCTGTTTTTT.

The gene calls are TRBV7-8 and TRBJ1-5, with 9 bases matching TRBD1. J gave up 4 bases and V 5 bases, and 12 bases lay outside the gene matches. The CDR3 is 17 amino acids. Germline V gene sequence: CDR1 SGHVS, CDR2 FQNEAQ. The CDR3 spells CASSTQQGAGWNQPQHF. The CDR3 DNA follows: TGTGCCAGCAGCACACAACAGGGGGCCGGGTGGAATCAGCCCCAGCATTTT.

This chain joins TRBV24-1 and TRBJ1-5; 7 nucleotides agree with TRBD1. This CDR3 region has 16 residues. The germline V gene has CDR1 KGHDR and CDR2 SFDVKD. J gave up 5 bases and V 2 bases, and 8 bases lay outside the gene matches. The CDR3 here is CATSDSRQGGHQPQHF. CDR3 nucleotides: TGTGCCACCAGTGATTCCAGACAGGGCGGTCATCAGCCCCAGCATTTT.

The genes are TRBV18 and TRBJ1-2; 7 bases fit TRBD1. The junction had 11 bases not matched to a gene; V was cut back by 3 bases and J by 4 bases. This CDR3 spans 16 amino acids. CDR1 and CDR2 from the germline V gene are KGHSH and LQKENI. The CDR3 DNA is TGTGCCAGCTCACCCCAGGGGGTCGGACAGACCTATGGCTACACCTTC. Encoded protein: CASSPQGVGQTYGYTF.

The chain employs TRBV7-8 and TRBJ2-4, with TRBD2 matching 12 bases. Germline CDR1 SGHVS, CDR2 FQNEAQ. This CDR3 region has 16 residues. V gave up 1 base and J gave up 5 bases; unmatched junction bases: 3. The CDR3, as DNA: TGTGCCAGCAGCTTAGTTCCTAGCGGGGGGGAAAACATTCAGTACTTC. Translating gives CASSLVPSGGENIQYF.